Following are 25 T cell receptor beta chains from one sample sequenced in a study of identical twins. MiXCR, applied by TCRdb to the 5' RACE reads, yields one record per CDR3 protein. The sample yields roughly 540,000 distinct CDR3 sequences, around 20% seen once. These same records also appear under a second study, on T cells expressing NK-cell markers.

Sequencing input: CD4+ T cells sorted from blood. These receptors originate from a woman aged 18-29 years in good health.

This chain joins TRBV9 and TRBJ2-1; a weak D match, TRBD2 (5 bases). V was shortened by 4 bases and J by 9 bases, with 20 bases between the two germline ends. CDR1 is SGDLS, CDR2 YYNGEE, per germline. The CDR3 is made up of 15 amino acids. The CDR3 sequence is CASSTGKGLTTEQFF. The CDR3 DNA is TGTGCCAGCAGCACGGGAAAGGGCCTTACAACTGAGCAGTTCTTC.

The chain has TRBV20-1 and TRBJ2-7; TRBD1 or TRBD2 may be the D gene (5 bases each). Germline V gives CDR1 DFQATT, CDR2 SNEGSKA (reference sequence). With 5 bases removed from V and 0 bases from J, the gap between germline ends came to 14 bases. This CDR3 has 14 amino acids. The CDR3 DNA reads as TGCAGTGCTCCGGGATGGGGGAGCTCCTACGAGCAGTACTTC. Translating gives CSAPGWGSSYEQYF.

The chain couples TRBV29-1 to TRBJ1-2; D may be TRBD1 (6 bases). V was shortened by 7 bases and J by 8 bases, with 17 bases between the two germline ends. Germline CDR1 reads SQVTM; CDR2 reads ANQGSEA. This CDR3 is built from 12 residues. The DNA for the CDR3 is TGCAGCGATGACAACAGGGTTGGCGGCTACACCTTC. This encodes CSDDNRVGGYTF.

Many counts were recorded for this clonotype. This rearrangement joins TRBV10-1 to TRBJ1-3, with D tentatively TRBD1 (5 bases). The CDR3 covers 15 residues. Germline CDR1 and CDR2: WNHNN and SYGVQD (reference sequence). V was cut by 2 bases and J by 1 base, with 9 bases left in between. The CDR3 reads CASSESGASGNTIYF. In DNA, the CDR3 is TGCGCCAGCAGTGAGAGCGGGGCTTCTGGAAACACCATATATTTT.

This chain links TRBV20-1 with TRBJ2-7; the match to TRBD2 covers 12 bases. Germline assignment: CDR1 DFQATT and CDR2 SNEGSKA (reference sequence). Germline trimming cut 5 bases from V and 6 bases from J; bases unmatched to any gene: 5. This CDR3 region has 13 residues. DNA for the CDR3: TGCAGTGCTCTACGGACTAGCGGGACCGAGCAGTACTTC. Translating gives CSALRTSGTEQYF.

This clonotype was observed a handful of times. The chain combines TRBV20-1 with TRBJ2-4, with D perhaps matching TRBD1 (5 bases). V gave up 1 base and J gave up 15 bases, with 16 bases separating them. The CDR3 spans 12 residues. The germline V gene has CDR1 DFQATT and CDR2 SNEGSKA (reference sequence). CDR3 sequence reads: CSARAGHSLRYF. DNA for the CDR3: TGCAGTGCTAGAGCAGGACACTCCTTACGGTACTTC.

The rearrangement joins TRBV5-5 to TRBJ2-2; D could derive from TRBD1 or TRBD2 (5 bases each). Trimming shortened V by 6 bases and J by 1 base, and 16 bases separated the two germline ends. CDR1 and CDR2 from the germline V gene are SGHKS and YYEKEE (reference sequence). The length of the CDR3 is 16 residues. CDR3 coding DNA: TGTGCCAGCACCATTGGGGGTCAACGGAACACCGGGGAGCTGTTTTTT. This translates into CASTIGGQRNTGELFF.

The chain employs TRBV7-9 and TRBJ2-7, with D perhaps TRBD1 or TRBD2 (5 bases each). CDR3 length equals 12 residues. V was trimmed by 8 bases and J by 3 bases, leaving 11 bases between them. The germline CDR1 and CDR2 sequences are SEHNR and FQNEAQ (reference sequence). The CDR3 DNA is TGTGCCAGCGGGGGAACCTACTACGAGCAGTACTTC. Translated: CASGGTYYEQYF.

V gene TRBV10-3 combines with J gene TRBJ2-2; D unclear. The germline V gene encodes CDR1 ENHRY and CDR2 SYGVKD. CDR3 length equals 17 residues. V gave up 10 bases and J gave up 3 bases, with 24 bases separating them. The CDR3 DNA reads TGTGCCACGCTCCCAGAACGCTCATCGTTGGACACCGGGGAGCTGTTTTTT. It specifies CATLPERSSLDTGELFF.

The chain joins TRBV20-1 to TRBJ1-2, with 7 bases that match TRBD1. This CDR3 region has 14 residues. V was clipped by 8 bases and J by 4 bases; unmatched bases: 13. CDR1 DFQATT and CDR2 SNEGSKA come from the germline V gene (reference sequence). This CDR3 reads CSPLQGPRGYGYTF. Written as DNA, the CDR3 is TGCAGTCCTCTACAGGGGCCCAGGGGCTATGGCTACACCTTC.

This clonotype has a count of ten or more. The CDR3 loop is CASSTTTGGSEQFF. CDR3 coding DNA: TGTGCCAGCAGCACGACCACAGGGGGCTCTGAGCAGTTCTTC. V gene TRBV12-3 or TRBV12-4 combines with J gene TRBJ2-1, with 9 bases fitting TRBD1. J gave up 9 bases and V 6 bases, and 9 bases lay outside the gene matches. The CDR3 is 14 residues long.

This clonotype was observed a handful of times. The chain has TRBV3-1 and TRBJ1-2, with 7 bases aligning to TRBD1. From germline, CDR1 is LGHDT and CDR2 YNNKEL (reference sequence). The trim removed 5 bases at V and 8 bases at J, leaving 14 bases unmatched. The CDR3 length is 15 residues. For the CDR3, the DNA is TGTGCCAGCAGCTATACAGGGGCCGCGTTGAGGGGCTACACCTTC. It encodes CASSYTGAALRGYTF.

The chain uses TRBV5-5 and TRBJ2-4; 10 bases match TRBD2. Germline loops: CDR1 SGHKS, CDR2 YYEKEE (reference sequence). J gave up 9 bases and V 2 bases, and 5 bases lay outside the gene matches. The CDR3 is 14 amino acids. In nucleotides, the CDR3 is TGTGCCAGCAGCTTTGGACTAGCGGAGATCATTCAGTACTTC. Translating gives CASSFGLAEIIQYF. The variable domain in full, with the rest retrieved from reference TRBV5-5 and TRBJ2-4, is DAGVTQSPTHLIKTRGQQVTLRCSPISGHKSVSWYQQVLGQGPQFIFQYYEKEERGRGNFPDRFSARQFPNYSSELNVNALLLGDSALYLCASSFGLAEIIQYFGAGTRLSVL.

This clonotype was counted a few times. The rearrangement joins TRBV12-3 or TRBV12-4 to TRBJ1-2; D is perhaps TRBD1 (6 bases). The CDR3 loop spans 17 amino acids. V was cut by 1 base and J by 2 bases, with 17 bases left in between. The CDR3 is CASSLDTGRLTNYGYTF. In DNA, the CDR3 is TGTGCCAGCAGTTTAGATACAGGGCGGCTTACCAACTATGGCTACACCTTC.

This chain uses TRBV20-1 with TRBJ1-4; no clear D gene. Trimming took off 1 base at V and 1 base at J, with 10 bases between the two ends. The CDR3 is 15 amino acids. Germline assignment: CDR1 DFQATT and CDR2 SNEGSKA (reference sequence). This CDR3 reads CSARALRLTNEKLFF. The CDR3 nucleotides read TGCAGTGCTAGAGCGCTCAGACTAACTAATGAAAAACTGTTTTTT.

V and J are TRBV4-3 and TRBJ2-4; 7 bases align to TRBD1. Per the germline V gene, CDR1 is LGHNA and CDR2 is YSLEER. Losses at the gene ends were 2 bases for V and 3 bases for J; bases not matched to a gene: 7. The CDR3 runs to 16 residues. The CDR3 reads CASSQTAGTDKNIQYF. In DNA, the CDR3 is TGCGCCAGCAGCCAAACTGCCGGGACAGACAAAAACATTCAGTACTTC.

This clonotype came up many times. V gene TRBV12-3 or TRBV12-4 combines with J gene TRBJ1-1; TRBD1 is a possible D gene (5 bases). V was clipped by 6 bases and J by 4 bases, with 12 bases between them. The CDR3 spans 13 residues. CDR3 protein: CASSLNGATEAFF. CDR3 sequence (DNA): TGTGCCAGCAGCCTAAATGGGGCCACTGAAGCTTTCTTT.

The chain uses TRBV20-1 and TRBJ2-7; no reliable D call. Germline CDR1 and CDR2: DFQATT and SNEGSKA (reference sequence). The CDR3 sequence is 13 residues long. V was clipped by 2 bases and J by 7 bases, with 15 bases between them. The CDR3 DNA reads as TGCAGTGCTAGAACCGGCGAGGATTGGGAGCAGTACTTC. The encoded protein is CSARTGEDWEQYF.

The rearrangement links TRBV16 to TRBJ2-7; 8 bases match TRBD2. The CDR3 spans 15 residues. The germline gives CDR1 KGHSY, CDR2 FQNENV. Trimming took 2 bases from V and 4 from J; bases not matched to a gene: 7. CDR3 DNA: TGTGCCAGCAGCCAAGGGACTAGGGGATCATACGAGCAGTACTTC. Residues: CASSQGTRGSYEQYF.

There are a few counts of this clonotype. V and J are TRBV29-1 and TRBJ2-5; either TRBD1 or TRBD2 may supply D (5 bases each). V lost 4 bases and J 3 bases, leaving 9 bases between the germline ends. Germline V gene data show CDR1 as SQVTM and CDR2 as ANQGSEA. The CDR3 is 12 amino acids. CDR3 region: CSVARGEETQYF. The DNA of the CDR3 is TGCAGCGTTGCTCGAGGGGAAGAGACCCAGTACTTC.

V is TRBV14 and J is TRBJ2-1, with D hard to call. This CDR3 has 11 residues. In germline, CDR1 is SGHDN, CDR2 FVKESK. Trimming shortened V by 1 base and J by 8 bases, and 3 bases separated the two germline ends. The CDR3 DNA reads TGTGCCAGCAGCCAAGCCGATGAGCAGTTCTTC. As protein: CASSQADEQFF.

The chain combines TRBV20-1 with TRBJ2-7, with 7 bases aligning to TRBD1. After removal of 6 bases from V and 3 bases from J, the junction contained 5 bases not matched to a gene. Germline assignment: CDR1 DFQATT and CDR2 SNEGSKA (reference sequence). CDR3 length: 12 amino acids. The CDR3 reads CSAVDRDYEQYF. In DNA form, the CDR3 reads TGCAGTGCCGTCGACAGGGACTACGAGCAGTACTTC.

This CDR3 reads CATSRAGGPYEQYF. CDR3 in DNA: TGTGCCACCAGCAGAGCGGGGGGGCCCTACGAGCAGTACTTC. The chain uses TRBV15 and TRBJ2-7, with 8 bases that match TRBD2. CDR1 and CDR2 from the germline V gene are LNHNV and YYDKDF (reference sequence). V was clipped by 1 base and J by 2 bases; unmatched bases: 1. CDR3 length: 14 residues. The variable domain in full, with the rest retrieved from reference TRBV15 and TRBJ2-7, is DAMVIQNPRYQVTQFGKPVTLSCSQTLNHNVMYWYQQKSSQAPKLLFHYYDKDFNNEADTPDNFQSRRPNTSFCFLDIRSPGLGDTAMYLCATSRAGGPYEQYFGPGTRLTVT.

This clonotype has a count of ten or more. For the CDR3, the DNA is TGTGCCAGCAGCCCACTGGGTCGCACCTACAATGAGCAGTTCTTC. As protein: CASSPLGRTYNEQFF. V is TRBV12-3 or TRBV12-4 and J is TRBJ2-1; D ambiguous. There are 15 residues in the CDR3. Trimming removed 6 bases from V and 2 bases from J, with 14 bases in between.

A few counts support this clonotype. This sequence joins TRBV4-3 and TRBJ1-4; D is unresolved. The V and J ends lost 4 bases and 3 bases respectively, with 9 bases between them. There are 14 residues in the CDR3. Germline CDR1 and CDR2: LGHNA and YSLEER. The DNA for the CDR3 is TGCGCCAGCAGCCCGAGAGGACCTAATGAAAAACTGTTTTTT. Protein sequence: CASSPRGPNEKLFF.